This TCR beta chain was sequenced for a study of OX40 agonist ivuxolimab in advanced cancers. Turning to the study itself: Cohort: around 79% men, mean age around 61, aged about 20 to 85. Study-wide results and caveats: Those patients achieving a partial response at 0.1-3.0 mg/kg showed among the lowest clonal expansion.

Here immunoSEQ multiplex PCR was the method, and the copy in TCRdb shows in-frame clones only, minus some. Of 80,000 or so clones detected, approximately 85% appear once; the ten largest clones hold 2% to 2.5%. Turning to this clone: The antigen remains undetermined.

Trimming shortened V by 1 base and J by 6 bases, and 10 bases separated the two germline ends. CDR3 length: 14 residues. Per germline, CDR1 SEHNR and CDR2 FQNEAQ (reference sequence). The chain combines TRBV7-9 with TRBJ1-3; the D is unclear. The source is an adult with an advanced solid tumor such as melanoma, head and neck, liver or kidney cancer. This material consisted of CD4+ or CD8+ T cells sorted from blood, taken in a trial of the OX40 agonist ivuxolimab. The CDR3 sequence: CASSLDMEENTIYF. For the CDR3, the DNA is TGTGCCAGCAGCTTAGACATGGAGGAAAACACCATATATTTT.